This T cell receptor (beta chain) was recovered during a study of shared clonotypes between healthy human individuals. Trimming removed 7 bases from V and 1 base from J, with 16 bases in between. This CDR3 is 14 amino acids long. In germline, CDR1 is SQVTM, CDR2 ANQGSEA. Sequencing on ten immunoSEQ deep assay plates was performed for unsorted PBMC DNA. The data were produced by immunoSEQ multiplex PCR, yet TCRdb's version contains in-frame clones alone and is incomplete. Among around 500,000 clones listed, approximately 82% were seen once. Study observations and caveats: Only blood was sampled, and tissue TCR repertoires likely differ from blood ones. With few donors, the genetic and exposure-history diversity represented was limited.

With respect to this clone: The antigen is undetermined.

Roughly 90 million PBMCs served as the genomic DNA source for unsorted samples. J is TRBJ2-5 and V is TRBV29-1; D tentatively fits TRBD1 or TRBD2 (6 bases each). This clonotype was sampled from a woman between 40 and 55 years old in good health. Some clones in this sample may be carry-over from other donors' samples. What was sequenced was PBMCs. The CDR3 spells CSAGRRDIQETQYF. DNA for the CDR3: TGCAGCGCTGGGAGGCGGGACATCCAAGAGACCCAGTACTTC.